The 19 T cell receptor beta chains given below trace back to one sample, sequenced in a study of T-cell memory formation after mild COVID-19. Each CDR3 protein gets one entry after TCRdb re-called the 5' RACE reads with MiXCR. The data contain about 340,000 distinct CDR3 sequences, 15% of them singletons. The source material was PBMCs or a T cell subset sorted from them (not recorded which). The source is a man aged 18 to 35 who had mild COVID-19 (a few samples of this study predate the infection). Cell type and time point are not known.

This rearrangement joins TRBV6-4 to TRBJ2-1; possibly TRBD1 or TRBD2 for D (5 bases each). The CDR3 consists of 14 residues. V lost 4 bases and J lost 9, with 16 bases in between. Per the germline V gene, CDR1 is MRHNA and CDR2 is SNTAGT. CDR3 bases: TGTGCCAGCAGTGCGCAAGGGGCAGGAGGTGAGCAGTTCTTC. Amino acids: CASSAQGAGGEQFF.

This clonotype was counted at least ten times. This chain links TRBV7-9 with TRBJ2-3; no clear D. V dropped 6 bases and J dropped 7 bases, with 14 bases sitting between them. Per the germline V gene, CDR1 is SEHNR and CDR2 is FQNEAQ (reference sequence). CDR3 length: 13 residues. DNA for the CDR3: TGTGCCAGCAGGCAAGAACGGGTTAATACGCAGTATTTT. It encodes CASRQERVNTQYF.

The gene calls are TRBV7-9 and TRBJ2-5; D not certain. The V gene lost 1 base and the J gene lost 14 bases, with 17 bases spanning the gap. This CDR3 contains 13 residues. Germline-derived CDR1 and CDR2 are SEHNR and FQNEAQ (reference sequence). The CDR3: CASSLGQANSKYF. DNA for the CDR3: TGTGCCAGCAGCTTAGGACAAGCCAACTCGAAATACTTC.

This clonotype was observed a handful of times. The rearrangement joins TRBV9 to TRBJ2-5; D possibly corresponds to TRBD1 (6 bases). This CDR3 has 14 amino acids. Trimming took 4 bases from V and 5 from J, leaving 15 bases between them. Germline CDR1 SGDLS, CDR2 YYNGEE. This CDR3 reads CASSSLSGAETQYF. DNA for the CDR3: TGTGCCAGCAGCAGTCTCTCAGGGGCGGAGACCCAGTACTTC. The full variable domain, completed using reference TRBV9 and TRBJ2-5, is DSGVTQTPKHLITATGQRVTLRCSPRSGDLSVYWYQQSLDQGLQFLIQYYNGEERAKGNILERFSAQQFPDLHSELNLSSLELGDSALYFCASSSLSGAETQYFGPGTRLLVL.

This clonotype was recorded many times. The rearrangement links TRBV5-8 to TRBJ2-5; D ambiguous. Germline V gene sequence: CDR1 SGHTS, CDR2 YDEGEE. This CDR3 has 13 residues. The V end lost 0 bases, the J end lost 2 bases, and 5 bases lay between the germline ends. The CDR3 protein is CASSLVGQETQYF. Here the CDR3 DNA reads TGTGCCAGCAGCTTGGTGGGGCAAGAGACCCAGTACTTC.

Ten or more counts support this clonotype. J is TRBJ2-7 and V is TRBV4-1, with D possibly being TRBD1 (5 bases). Trimming cost V 0 bases and J 2 bases, with 8 bases left between them. The CDR3 loop spans 14 amino acids. Germline CDR1 is MGHRA and CDR2 is YSYEKL. CDR3 region: CASSQDRVTYEQYV. The DNA for the CDR3 is TGCGCCAGCAGCCAAGACAGGGTAACCTACGAGCAGTACGTC.

The rearrangement joins TRBV6-2 or TRBV6-3 to TRBJ1-1; 11 bases match TRBD1. CDR3 length equals 13 residues. After removal of 6 bases from V and 10 bases from J, the junction contained 7 bases not matched to a gene. Germline CDR1 is MNHEY and CDR2 is SVGEGT. CDR3 residues: CASSSAGTGGAFF. DNA for the CDR3: TGTGCCAGCAGCTCTGCCGGGACAGGGGGAGCTTTCTTT.

In its sample, this clonotype was seen a few times. J is TRBJ2-4 and V is TRBV28; the match to TRBD1 covers 7 bases. CDR3 length: 13 residues. J was trimmed by 5 bases and V by 4 bases; bases with no gene match: 2. Germline V CDR1 and CDR2: MDHEN, SYDVKM. CDR3 nucleotides: TGTGCCAGCAGTTCCGGGACAGAAAACATTCAGTACTTC. Translating it yields CASSSGTENIQYF. Full variable domain (remainder filled in from reference TRBV28 and TRBJ2-4): DVKVTQSSRYLVKRTGEKVFLECVQDMDHENMFWYRQDPGLGLRLIYFSYDVKMKEKGDIPEGYSVSREKKERFSLILESASTNQTSMYLCASSSGTENIQYFGAGTRLSVL.

The genes are TRBV4-3 and TRBJ1-4; tentative D call: TRBD1 (6 bases). CDR3 length equals 19 residues. Between the trimmed V and J ends, which lost 5 bases and 0 bases, there was a span of 22 bases. The germline gives CDR1 LGHNA, CDR2 YSLEER. CDR3 region: CASSSLRGQSYATNEKLFF. Written as DNA, the CDR3 is TGCGCCAGCAGCTCACTCAGGGGACAATCATACGCAACTAATGAAAAACTGTTTTTT.

The table lists this clonotype with a few counts. A read error may account for a junction end that differs from germline. CDR3 sequence reads: CASRLSGETQYF. The CDR3, as DNA: TGTGCCAGCAGGTTAAGTGGCGAGACCCAGTACTTC. The chain carries TRBV7-3 and TRBJ2-5; D unclear. Germline assignment: CDR1 SGHTA and CDR2 FQGTGA. The CDR3 has 12 amino acids.

This clonotype came up a few times. The chain combines TRBV6-5 with TRBJ2-3; D not resolved. CDR1 and CDR2 from the germline V gene are MNHEY and SVGAGI. The CDR3 is 15 residues long. V was clipped by 3 bases and J by 0 bases, with 10 bases between them. CDR3 bases: TGTGCCAGCAGTTATCAACTGAGTAGCACAGATACGCAGTATTTT. Amino acid sequence: CASSYQLSSTDTQYF.

There are a few counts of this clonotype. J is TRBJ2-5 and V is TRBV12-3 or TRBV12-4; the match to TRBD2 covers 12 bases. J lost 1 base, V lost 6 bases, and 6 bases had no gene match. The CDR3 runs 16 residues. DNA of the CDR3: TGTGCCAGCAGAGGGCTACTAGCGGGGGGCCAAGAGACCCAGTACTTC. It codes for CASRGLLAGGQETQYF.

The chain has TRBV10-3 and TRBJ2-7; TRBD1 or TRBD2 may be the D gene (5 bases each). This CDR3 has 13 residues. Trimming shortened V by 4 bases and J by 5 bases, and 12 bases separated the two germline ends. The germline V gene encodes CDR1 ENHRY and CDR2 SYGVKD. The CDR3 spells CAISAGTADEQYF. DNA of the CDR3: TGTGCCATCAGTGCTGGGACGGCAGACGAGCAGTACTTC.

The chain carries TRBV29-1 and TRBJ1-2; D remains ambiguous. This CDR3 region has 12 residues. Per the germline V gene, CDR1 is SQVTM and CDR2 is ANQGSEA. V lost 3 bases, J lost 1 base, and 6 bases lay in between. This chain's CDR3 is CSVDGLNYGYTF. The CDR3 nucleotides read TGCAGCGTTGACGGGCTTAACTATGGCTACACCTTC.

This rearrangement joins TRBV10-3 to TRBJ2-1; no firm D call. The ends were cut back, 3 bases at V and 6 bases at J, with 9 bases in the middle. The germline V gene encodes CDR1 ENHRY and CDR2 SYGVKD. CDR3 length: 13 amino acids. This CDR3 is CAISDTLINEQFF. CDR3 nucleotide sequence: TGTGCCATCAGTGATACATTAATCAATGAGCAGTTCTTC.

This clonotype was recorded a few times. This chain joins TRBV4-1 and TRBJ2-1; tentative D call: TRBD2 (5 bases). Looked up from germline, CDR1 is MGHRA and CDR2 is YSYEKL. V lost 4 bases, J lost 4 bases, and 14 bases lay in between. This CDR3 is built from 15 residues. As DNA, the CDR3 is TGCGCCAGCAGCCCCCTGGTGGGAGAATACAATGAGCAGTTCTTC. Its translation: CASSPLVGEYNEQFF.

V is TRBV5-5 and J is TRBJ2-6; D not resolved. CDR3 length: 13 amino acids. Trimming stripped 2 bases from V and 3 bases from J, with 3 bases between. Germline CDR1 SGHKS, CDR2 YYEKEE (reference sequence). The CDR3 reads CASSFGGANVLTF. The CDR3 coding sequence is TGTGCCAGCAGCTTCGGTGGGGCCAACGTCCTGACTTTC.

This clonotype was detected ten times or more. The chain joins TRBV4-1 to TRBJ1-1, with TRBD1 as a possible D gene (5 bases). Deletions cut 9 bases from V and 0 bases from J, with 14 bases between. This CDR3 comprises 14 residues. CDR1 MGHRA and CDR2 YSYEKL come from the germline V gene. The CDR3 DNA follows: TGCGCCAGTCGGGGCCTAACAGTGAACACTGAAGCTTTCTTT. The encoded protein is CASRGLTVNTEAFF.

The V and J genes are TRBV28 and TRBJ1-1, with 10 bases identical to TRBD1. The CDR3 totals 16 residues. Germline CDR1 and CDR2: MDHEN and SYDVKM. J gave up 2 bases and V 7 bases, and 10 bases lay outside the gene matches. The CDR3 is CASKTPGQGINTEAFF. CDR3 nucleotides: TGTGCCAGCAAGACCCCGGGACAGGGGATAAACACTGAAGCTTTCTTT.